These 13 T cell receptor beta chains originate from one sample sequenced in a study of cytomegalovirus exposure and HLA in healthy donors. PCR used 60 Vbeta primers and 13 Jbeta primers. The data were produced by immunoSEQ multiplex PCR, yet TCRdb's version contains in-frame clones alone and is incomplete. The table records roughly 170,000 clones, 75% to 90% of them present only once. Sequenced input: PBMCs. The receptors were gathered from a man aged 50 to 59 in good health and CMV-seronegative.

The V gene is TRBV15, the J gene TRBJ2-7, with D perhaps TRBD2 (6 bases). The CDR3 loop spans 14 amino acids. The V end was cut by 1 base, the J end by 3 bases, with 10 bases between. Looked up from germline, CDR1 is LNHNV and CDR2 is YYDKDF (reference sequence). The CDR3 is CATSRARGIYEQYF. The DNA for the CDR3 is TGTGCCACCAGCAGAGCACGGGGGATCTACGAGCAGTACTTC.

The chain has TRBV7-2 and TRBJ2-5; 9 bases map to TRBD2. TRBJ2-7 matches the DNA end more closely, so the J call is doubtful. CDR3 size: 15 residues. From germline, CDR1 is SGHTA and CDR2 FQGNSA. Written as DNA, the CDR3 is TGTGCCAGCAGCTTAGAAGCGGGAGGTAGGAACGAGCAGTACTTC. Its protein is CASSLEAGGRNEQYF.

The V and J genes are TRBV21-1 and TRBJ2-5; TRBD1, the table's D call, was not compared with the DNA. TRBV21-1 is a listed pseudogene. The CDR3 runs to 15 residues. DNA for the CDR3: TGTGCCAGCAGCCAATCGAGGACACGGAAAGAGACCCAGTACTTC. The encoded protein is CASSQSRTRKETQYF.

The CDR3 bases are TGTGCCAGCAGAGAAGGACTAGCTGCATCCTACGAGCAGTACTTC. Translating it yields CASREGLAASYEQYF. The genes are TRBV28 and TRBJ2-7, with 8 bases lining up with TRBD2. The CDR3 runs to 15 residues. V lost 6 bases, J lost 1 base, and 8 bases stayed unmatched. CDR1 and CDR2 from the germline V gene are MDHEN and SYDVKM. The complete variable domain, with remaining parts taken from reference TRBV28 and TRBJ2-7, reads DVKVTQSSRYLVKRTGEKVFLECVQDMDHENMFWYRQDPGLGLRLIYFSYDVKMKEKGDIPEGYSVSREKKERFSLILESASTNQTSMYLCASREGLAASYEQYFGPGTRLTVT.

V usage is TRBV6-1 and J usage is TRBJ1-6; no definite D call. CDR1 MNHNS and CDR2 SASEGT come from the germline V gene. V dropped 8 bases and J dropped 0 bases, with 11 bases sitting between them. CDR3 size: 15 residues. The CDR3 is CASRSGSSYNSPLHF. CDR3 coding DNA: TGTGCCAGCCGATCAGGTTCCTCCTATAATTCACCCCTCCACTTT.

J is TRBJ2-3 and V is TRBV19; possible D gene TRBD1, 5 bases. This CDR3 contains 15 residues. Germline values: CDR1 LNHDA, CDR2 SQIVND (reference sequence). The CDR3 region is CVSTPQGQGTDTQYF. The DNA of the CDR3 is TGTGTCTCTACCCCCCAGGGTCAGGGCACAGATACGCAGTATTTT.

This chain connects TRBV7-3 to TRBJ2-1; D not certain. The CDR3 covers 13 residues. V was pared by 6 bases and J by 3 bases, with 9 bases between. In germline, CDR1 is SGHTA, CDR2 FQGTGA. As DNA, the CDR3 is TGTGCCAGCAGTCGAGGAGACTACAATGAGCAGTTCTTC. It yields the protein CASSRGDYNEQFF.

The CDR3 loop reads CASSQEALSGQPQHF. CDR3 DNA: TGCGCCAGCAGCCAAGAGGCGCTCTCCGGGCAGCCCCAGCATTTT. The chain uses TRBV4-1 and TRBJ1-5; unclear D gene. Germline assignment: CDR1 MGHRA and CDR2 YSYEKL. This CDR3 region has 15 residues. Trimming shortened V by 0 bases and J by 7 bases, and 13 bases separated the two germline ends.

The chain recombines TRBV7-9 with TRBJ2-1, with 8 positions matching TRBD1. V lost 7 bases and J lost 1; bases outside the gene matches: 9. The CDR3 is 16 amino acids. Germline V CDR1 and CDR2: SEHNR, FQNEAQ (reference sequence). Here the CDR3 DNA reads TGTGCCAGCACCCTGGACAGGGCCCAATCCTACAATGAGCAGTTCTTC. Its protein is CASTLDRAQSYNEQFF.

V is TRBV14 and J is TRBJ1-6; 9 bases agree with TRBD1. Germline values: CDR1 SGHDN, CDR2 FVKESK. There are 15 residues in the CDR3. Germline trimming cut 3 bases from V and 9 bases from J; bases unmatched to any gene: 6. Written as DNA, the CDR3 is TGTGCCAGCAGCCAGGAGGACAGGGGCGGTTCACCCCTCCACTTT. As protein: CASSQEDRGGSPLHF.

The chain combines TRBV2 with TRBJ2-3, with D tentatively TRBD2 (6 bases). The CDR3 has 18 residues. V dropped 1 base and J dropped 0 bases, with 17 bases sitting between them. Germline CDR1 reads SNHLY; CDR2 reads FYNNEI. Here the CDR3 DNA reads TGTGCCAGCAGTGAAGGTGGGGCTAGCGCCTCTAGCACAGATACGCAGTATTTT. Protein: CASSEGGASASSTDTQYF.

In DNA form, the CDR3 reads TGCAGCGTTGATCGGGAGGGAGGGACCTACGAGCAGTACTTC. Residues: CSVDREGGTYEQYF. The chain combines TRBV29-1 with TRBJ2-7; 8 nucleotides line up with TRBD2. From germline, CDR1 is SQVTM and CDR2 ANQGSEA. The trim removed 3 bases at V and 2 bases at J, leaving 6 bases unmatched. This CDR3 is built from 14 residues.

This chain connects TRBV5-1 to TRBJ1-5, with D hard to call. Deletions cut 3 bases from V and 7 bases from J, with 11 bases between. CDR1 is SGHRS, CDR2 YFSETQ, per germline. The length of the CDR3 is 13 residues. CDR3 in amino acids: CASSSETGQPQHF. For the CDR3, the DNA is TGCGCCAGCAGCTCCGAAACGGGACAGCCCCAGCATTTT.